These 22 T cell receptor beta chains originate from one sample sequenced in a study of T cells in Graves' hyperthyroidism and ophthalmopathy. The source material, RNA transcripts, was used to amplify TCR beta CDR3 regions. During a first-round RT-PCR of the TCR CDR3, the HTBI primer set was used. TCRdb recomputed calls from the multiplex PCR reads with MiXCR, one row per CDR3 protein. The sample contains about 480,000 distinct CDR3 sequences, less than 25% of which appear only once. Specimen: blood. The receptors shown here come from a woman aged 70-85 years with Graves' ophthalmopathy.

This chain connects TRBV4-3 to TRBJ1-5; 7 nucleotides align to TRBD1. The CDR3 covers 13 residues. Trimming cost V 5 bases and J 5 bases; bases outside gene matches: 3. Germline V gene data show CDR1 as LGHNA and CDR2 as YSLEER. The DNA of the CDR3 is TGCGCCAGCAGCTCCGGACAGGATCAGCCCCAGCATTTT. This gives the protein CASSSGQDQPQHF.

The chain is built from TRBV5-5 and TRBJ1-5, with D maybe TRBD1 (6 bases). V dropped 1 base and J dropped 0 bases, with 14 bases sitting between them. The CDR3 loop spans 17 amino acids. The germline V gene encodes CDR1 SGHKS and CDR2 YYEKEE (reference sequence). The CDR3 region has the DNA TGTGCCAGCAGCTTGAGGATAGGGGGTTCTAGCAATCAGCCCCAGCATTTT. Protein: CASSLRIGGSSNQPQHF.

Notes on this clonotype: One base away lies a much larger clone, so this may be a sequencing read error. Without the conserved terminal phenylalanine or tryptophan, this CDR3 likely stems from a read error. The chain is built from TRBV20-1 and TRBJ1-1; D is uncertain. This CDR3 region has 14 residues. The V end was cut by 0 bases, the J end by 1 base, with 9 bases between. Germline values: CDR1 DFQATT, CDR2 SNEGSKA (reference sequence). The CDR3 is CSARDVRGNTEAFS. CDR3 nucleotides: TGCAGTGCTAGAGATGTCCGGGGGAACACTGAAGCTTTCTCT.

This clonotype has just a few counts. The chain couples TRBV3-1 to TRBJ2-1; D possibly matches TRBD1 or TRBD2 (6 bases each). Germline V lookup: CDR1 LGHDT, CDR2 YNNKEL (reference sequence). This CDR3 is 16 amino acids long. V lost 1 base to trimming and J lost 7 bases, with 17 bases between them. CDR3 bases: TGTGCCAGCAGCCAAGTCGGCGGGACACGGGGTAATGAGCAGTTCTTC. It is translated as CASSQVGGTRGNEQFF.

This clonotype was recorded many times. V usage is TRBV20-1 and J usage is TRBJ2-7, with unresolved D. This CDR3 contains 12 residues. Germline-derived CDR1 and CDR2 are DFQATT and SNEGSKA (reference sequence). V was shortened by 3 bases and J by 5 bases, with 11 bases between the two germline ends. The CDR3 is CSASPFGDEQYF. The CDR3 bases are TGCAGTGCTAGCCCCTTCGGTGACGAGCAGTACTTC.

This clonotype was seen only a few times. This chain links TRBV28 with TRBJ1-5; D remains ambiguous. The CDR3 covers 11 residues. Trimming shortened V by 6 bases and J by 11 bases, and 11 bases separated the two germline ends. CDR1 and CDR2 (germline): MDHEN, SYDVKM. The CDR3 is CASRNVGTQHF. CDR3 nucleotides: TGTGCCAGCAGAAACGTTGGGACCCAGCATTTT.

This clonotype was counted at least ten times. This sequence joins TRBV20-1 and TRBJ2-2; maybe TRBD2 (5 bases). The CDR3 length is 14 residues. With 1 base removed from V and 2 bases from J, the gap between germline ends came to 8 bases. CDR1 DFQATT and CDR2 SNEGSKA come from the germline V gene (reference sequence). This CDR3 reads CSARVEGNTGELFF. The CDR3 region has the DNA TGCAGTGCTAGAGTTGAGGGTAACACCGGGGAGCTGTTTTTT.

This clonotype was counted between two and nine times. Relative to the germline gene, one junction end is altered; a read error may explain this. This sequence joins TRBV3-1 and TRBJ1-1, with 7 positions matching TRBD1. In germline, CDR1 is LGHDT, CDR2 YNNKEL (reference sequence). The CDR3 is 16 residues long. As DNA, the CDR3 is TGTGCCAGCAGCCACAGGACAGGATGGGCGAACACTGAAGCTCTCTTT. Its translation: CASSHRTGWANTEALF. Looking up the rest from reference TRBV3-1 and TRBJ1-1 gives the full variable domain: DTAVSQTPKYLVTQMGNDKSIKCEQNLGHDTMYWYKQDSKKFLKIMFSYNNKELIINETVPNRFSPKSPDKAHLNLHINSLELGDSAVYFCASSHRTGWANTEALFGQGTRLTVV.

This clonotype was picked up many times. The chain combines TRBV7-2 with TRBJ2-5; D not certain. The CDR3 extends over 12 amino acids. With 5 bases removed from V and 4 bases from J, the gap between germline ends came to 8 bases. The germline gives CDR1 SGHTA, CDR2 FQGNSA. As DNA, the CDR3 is TGTGCCAGCAGCCGGGTGAGAGAGACCCAGTACTTC. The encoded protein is CASSRVRETQYF.

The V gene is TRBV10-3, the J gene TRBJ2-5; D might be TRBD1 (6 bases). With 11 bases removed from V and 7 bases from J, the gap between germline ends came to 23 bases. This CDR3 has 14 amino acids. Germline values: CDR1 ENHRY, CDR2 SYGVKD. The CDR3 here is CASLPGQGPGTQYF. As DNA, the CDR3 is TGTGCCTCGCTACCGGGACAAGGGCCTGGGACCCAGTACTTC.

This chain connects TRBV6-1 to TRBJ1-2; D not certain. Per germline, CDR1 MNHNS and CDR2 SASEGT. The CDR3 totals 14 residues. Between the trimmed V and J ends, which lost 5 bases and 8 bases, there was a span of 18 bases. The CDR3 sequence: CASSPSGRAGGYTF. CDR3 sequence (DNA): TGTGCCAGCAGTCCAAGCGGAAGGGCAGGCGGCTACACCTTC.

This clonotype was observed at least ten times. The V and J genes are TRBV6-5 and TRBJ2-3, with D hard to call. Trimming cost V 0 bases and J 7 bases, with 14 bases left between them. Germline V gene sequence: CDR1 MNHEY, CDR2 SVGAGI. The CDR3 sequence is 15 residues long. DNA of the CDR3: TGTGCCAGCAGTTACTCGCAAGGACCCACCAATACGCAGTATTTT. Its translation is CASSYSQGPTNTQYF.

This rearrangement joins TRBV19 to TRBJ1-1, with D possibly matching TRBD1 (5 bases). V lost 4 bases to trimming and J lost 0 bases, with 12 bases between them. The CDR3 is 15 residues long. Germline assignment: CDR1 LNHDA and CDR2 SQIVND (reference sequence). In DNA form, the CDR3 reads TGTGCCAGTAGTACATTGGGGACTCTGAACACTGAAGCTTTCTTT. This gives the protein CASSTLGTLNTEAFF.

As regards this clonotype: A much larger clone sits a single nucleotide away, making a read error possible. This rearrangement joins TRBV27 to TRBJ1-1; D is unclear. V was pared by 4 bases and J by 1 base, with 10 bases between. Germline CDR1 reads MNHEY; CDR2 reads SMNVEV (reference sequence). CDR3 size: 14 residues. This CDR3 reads CASSYGSGNTEAFF. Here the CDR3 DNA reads TGTGCCAGCAGTTACGGGTCGGGGAACACTGAAGCTTTCTTT.

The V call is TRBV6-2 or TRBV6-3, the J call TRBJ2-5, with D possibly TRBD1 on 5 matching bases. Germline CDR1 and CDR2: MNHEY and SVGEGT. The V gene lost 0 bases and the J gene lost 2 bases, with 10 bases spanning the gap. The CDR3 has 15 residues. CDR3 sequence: CASSYSGADQETQYF. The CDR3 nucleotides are TGTGCCAGCAGTTACTCTGGGGCAGATCAAGAGACCCAGTACTTC.

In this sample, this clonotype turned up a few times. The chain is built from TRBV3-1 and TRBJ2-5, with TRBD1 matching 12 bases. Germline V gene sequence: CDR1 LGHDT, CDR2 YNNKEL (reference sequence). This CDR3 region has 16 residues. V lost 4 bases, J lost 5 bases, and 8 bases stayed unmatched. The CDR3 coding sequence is TGTGCCAGCAGCCTCAACCGGGACAGGGGGCGGGAGACCCAGTACTTC. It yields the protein CASSLNRDRGRETQYF.

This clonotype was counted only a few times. Here the CDR3 reads CSASWDIYTGELFF. The CDR3, as DNA: TGCAGCGCGTCCTGGGACATCTACACCGGGGAGCTGTTTTTT. The chain joins TRBV29-1 to TRBJ2-2; weak D call: TRBD1 (6 bases). This CDR3 region has 14 residues. Germline assignment: CDR1 SQVTM and CDR2 ANQGSEA. Trimming pared 7 bases from V and 3 bases from J, leaving 15 bases between.

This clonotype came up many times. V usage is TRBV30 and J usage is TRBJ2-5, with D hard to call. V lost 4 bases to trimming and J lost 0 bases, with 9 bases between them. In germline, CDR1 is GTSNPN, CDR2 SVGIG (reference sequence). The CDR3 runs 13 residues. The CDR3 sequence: CAWNKQYQETQYF. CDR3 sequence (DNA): TGTGCCTGGAATAAACAGTACCAAGAGACCCAGTACTTC.

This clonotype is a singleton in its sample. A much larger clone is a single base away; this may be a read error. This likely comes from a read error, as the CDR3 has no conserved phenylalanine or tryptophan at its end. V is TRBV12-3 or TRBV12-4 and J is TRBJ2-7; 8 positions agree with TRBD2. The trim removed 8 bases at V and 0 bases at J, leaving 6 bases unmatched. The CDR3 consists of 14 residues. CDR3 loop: CASLLAGSSYEQYS. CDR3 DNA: TGTGCCAGCCTTTTAGCGGGAAGCTCCTACGAGCAGTACTCC.

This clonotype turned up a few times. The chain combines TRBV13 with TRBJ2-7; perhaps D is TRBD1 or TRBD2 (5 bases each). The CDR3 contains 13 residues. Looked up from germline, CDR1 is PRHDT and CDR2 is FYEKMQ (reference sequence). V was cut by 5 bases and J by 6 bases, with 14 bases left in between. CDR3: CASSEGRAAEQYF. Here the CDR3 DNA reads TGTGCCAGCAGCGAGGGGCGCGCTGCCGAGCAGTACTTC.

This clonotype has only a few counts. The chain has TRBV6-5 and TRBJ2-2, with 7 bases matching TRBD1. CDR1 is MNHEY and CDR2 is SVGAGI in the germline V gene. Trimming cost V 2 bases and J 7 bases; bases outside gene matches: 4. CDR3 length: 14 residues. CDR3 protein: CASSYHRGGGELFF. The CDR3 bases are TGTGCCAGCAGTTACCACAGGGGCGGCGGGGAGCTGTTTTTT.

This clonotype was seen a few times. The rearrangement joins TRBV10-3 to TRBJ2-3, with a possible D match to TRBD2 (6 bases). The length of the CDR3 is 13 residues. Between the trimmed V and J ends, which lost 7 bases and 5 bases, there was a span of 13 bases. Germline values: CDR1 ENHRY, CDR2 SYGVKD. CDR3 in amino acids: CAIKASDKDTQYF. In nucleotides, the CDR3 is TGTGCCATCAAGGCTAGCGATAAAGATACGCAGTATTTT.